Each of the 6 T cell receptor beta chains below was sequenced from the same sample in a study of CD4 T cells in relation to SARS-CoV-2 and coronaviruses. Antigen specificity for these receptors is unknown. Before the COVID-19 pandemic, during about 2011-2019, CD4+ T cells were taken from unexposed donors. After roughly ten days of culture, CD4+ T cells were isolated. Sequenced by immunoSEQ multiplex PCR; TCRdb stores in-frame clones only, minus some. The sample holds approximately 20,000 clones, approximately 82% seen once. Sequencing was performed on CD4+ T cells from PBMCs, cultured in vitro. The receptors stem from a human donor in good health.

The rearrangement joins TRBV27 to TRBJ2-7; D is ambiguous. The CDR3 covers 14 residues. V lost 0 bases to trimming and J lost 2 bases, with 8 bases between them. CDR1 is MNHEY and CDR2 is SMNVEV in the germline V gene (reference sequence). The CDR3 coding sequence is TGTGCCAGCAGTTTATCGCCCAATCCCTACGAGCAGTACTTC. It yields the protein CASSLSPNPYEQYF.

The chain is built from TRBV27 and TRBJ2-1, with D possibly matching TRBD2 (6 bases). The CDR3 has 16 amino acids. In germline, CDR1 is MNHEY, CDR2 SMNVEV (reference sequence). Trimming removed 0 bases from V and 3 bases from J, with 12 bases in between. CDR3 coding DNA: TGTGCCAGCAGTTTATCGTGGACTACCATCTACAATGAGCAGTTCTTC. Protein: CASSLSWTTIYNEQFF.

The CDR3 nucleotides read TGTGCCAGCAGAGCGGGAGGGCCTGAAAATGAGCAGTTCTTC. Protein product: CASRAGGPENEQFF. The chain has TRBV2 and TRBJ2-1; TRBD2 agrees at 10 bases. This CDR3 contains 14 residues. With 6 bases clipped from V and 7 bases from J, the junction kept 6 bases outside the gene matches. Germline values: CDR1 SNHLY, CDR2 FYNNEI.

The chain uses TRBV28 and TRBJ1-6; no clear D gene. From germline, CDR1 is MDHEN and CDR2 SYDVKM. Trimming took off 3 bases at V and 3 bases at J, with 9 bases between the two ends. CDR3 length: 15 amino acids. As DNA, the CDR3 is TGTGCCAGCAGTTTCCACCGAATCTATAATTCACCCCTCCACTTT. It specifies CASSFHRIYNSPLHF.

This chain links TRBV7-6 with TRBJ2-2; TRBD1 agrees at 7 bases. This CDR3 has 16 amino acids. From germline, CDR1 is SGHVS and CDR2 FNYEAQ. The trim removed 2 bases at V and 1 base at J, leaving 4 bases unmatched. The CDR3 here is CASSLQGQWNTGELFF. CDR3 DNA sequence: TGTGCCAGCAGCTTACAGGGACAGTGGAACACCGGGGAGCTGTTTTTT.

The chain is built from TRBV27 and TRBJ1-1; no clear D gene. This CDR3 spans 14 amino acids. The germline V gene encodes CDR1 MNHEY and CDR2 SMNVEV (reference sequence). The ends were cut back, 5 bases at V and 0 bases at J, with 10 bases in the middle. As DNA, the CDR3 is TGTGCCAGCAGTCCGCACGCCATGAACACTGAAGCTTTCTTT. Its translation is CASSPHAMNTEAFF.